The source of this TCR beta chain is a study of blood T cell repertoires in COVID-19. This clone was found many times. Germline V gives CDR1 LGHDT, CDR2 YNNKEL (reference sequence). V shed 3 bases, J shed 6 bases, and the junction held 4 bases outside the gene matches. This CDR3 region has 14 residues. Assay used: immunoSEQ multiplex PCR; TCRdb lists only in-frame clones, some missing. The table shows almost 200,000 clones, with 85% occurring only once. The source of this sequence is a man between 60 and 70 years old with COVID-19, enrolled during active disease. The V gene is TRBV3-1 (or the pseudogene TRBV3-2), the J gene TRBJ1-5, with TRBD1 matching over 8 bases. Sequencing was performed on peripheral blood. CDR3 region: CASSQQGAGQPQHF. CDR3 bases: TGTGCCAGCAGCCAGCAGGGGGCAGGTCAGCCCCAGCATTTT.